This TCR beta chain was captured in a study of T cell clones after liver transplantation. At the level of the study: Post-transplant blood was tracked for graft-donor-reactive T cell clones identified in a pre-transplant mixed lymphocyte reaction. Without induction therapy, subjects received standard immunosuppression until 12-24 months post-transplant. Tolerant meant at least one year fully off immunosuppression without liver enzymes above twice normal. General study points: Rather than being deleted, graft donor-reactive T cells may have moved into the graft.

TCRdb's table, derived via immunoSEQ multiplex PCR, lists solely in-frame clones and lacks some. The table lists about 75,000 clones, 84% of them singletons. Looked up from germline, CDR1 is SGHAT and CDR2 is FQNNGV. The V and J ends lost 5 bases and 4 bases respectively, with 9 bases between them. The CDR3 sequence is 13 residues long. For this clone: Its cognate antigen is unknown.

The clonotype comes from a human patient who received a liver transplant. A share of the T cells may be of graft donor origin. The input for sequencing was CD4+ T cells from blood, taken around 50 months after liver transplant. This chain links TRBV11-2 with TRBJ2-1, with no clear D. CDR3 region: CASSGEAYNEQFF. CDR3 sequence (DNA): TGTGCCAGCAGCGGAGAGGCTTACAATGAGCAGTTCTTC.